This record looks at one TCR beta chain sequence and its context. The data were obtained in a study of shared clonotypes between healthy human individuals. TCRdb's copy holds only in-frame clones and misses some; the assay was immunoSEQ multiplex PCR. The sample carries roughly 330,000 clones, roughly 70% recorded once. Looked up from germline, CDR1 is SGHAT and CDR2 is FQNNGV. The CDR3 runs to 17 residues. Trimming removed 0 bases from V and 7 bases from J, with 18 bases in between. The chain links TRBV11-2 to TRBJ2-2; D call uncertain. The sequenced sample was memory CD4+ T cells sorted from blood. The subset was: CD45RA-negative fraction. This receptor was identified in a young man in good health. As DNA, the CDR3 is TGTGCCAGCAGCTTAGATCCAGGACGTCGTTTGGGCGGGGAGCTGTTTTTT. It specifies CASSLDPGRRLGGELFF.